A selection of T cell receptor beta chains follows, all from one sample in a study of cytomegalovirus exposure and HLA in healthy donors. Sequencing used immunoSEQ multiplex PCR; TCRdb keeps in-frame clones, though not all of them. The repertoire holds 90,000 to 150,000 clones, with around 77% as singletons. The sample consisted of PBMCs. The receptors here all came from a man between 18 and 29 years old in good health and CMV-seropositive. Both conserved end residues are part of each CDR3. The D gene is left open where the match is weak. Size is stated for part of the rows, as once, few or many counts, or as a class when the clone is expanded.

J gene | clone size | V gene | D gene | CDR3 protein | CDR3 DNA
TRBJ1-5 | - | TRBV5-5 | TRBD1 | CASAMTGGWNQPQHF | TGTGCCAGCGCCATGACAGGGGGCTGGAATCAGCCCCAGCATTTT
TRBJ1-2 | once | TRBV6-1 | - | CASRETANYGYTF | TGTGCCAGCAGAGAGACAGCAAACTATGGCTACACCTTC
TRBJ1-2 | - | TRBV6-1 | - | CASSFAVLDYGYTF | TGTGCCAGCAGCTTTGCGGTTTTAGACTATGGCTACACCTTC
TRBJ2-6 | - | TRBV2 | - | CAIRAASGANGLTF | TGTGCCATCAGAGCTGCATCTGGGGCCAACGGCCTGACTTTC
TRBJ1-4 | - | TRBV27 | TRBD1 | CASSLYARQGGEKLFF | TGTGCCAGCAGTTTATATGCTCGACAGGGGGGGGAAAAACTGTTTTTT
TRBJ2-2 | - | TRBV18 | TRBD2 | CASSPGLLTGELFF | TGTGCCAGCTCACCGGGACTACTCACCGGGGAGCTGTTTTTT
TRBJ1-1 | - | TRBV4-1 | - | CASSQASGRTEAFF | TGCGCCAGCAGCCAAGCGTCAGGGAGGACTGAAGCTTTCTTT
TRBJ2-4 | - | TRBV19 | TRBD2 | CASSHLAGVFVKNIQYF | TGTGCCAGTAGTCACCTAGCGGGTGTATTTGTCAAAAACATTCAGTACTTC
TRBJ2-7 | - | TRBV2 | - | CASSEQDNYEQYF | TGTGCCAGCAGTGAACAGGACAACTACGAGCAGTACTTC
TRBJ1-1 | - | TRBV4-1 | - | CASSPEGHRREAFF | TGCGCCAGCAGCCCAGAGGGACATAGAAGAGAAGCTTTCTTT
TRBJ2-7 | - | TRBV4-1 | - | CASSQGDTYEQYF | TGCGCCAGCAGCCAAGGGGACACTTACGAGCAGTACTTC